The 28 T cell receptor beta chains given below trace back to one sample, sequenced in a study of beta chain features in type 1 diabetes. The investigators reverse transcribed all of the isolated RNA, so they sequenced expressed TCRB transcripts. Measured with immunoSEQ multiplex PCR; TCRdb has only the in-frame clones, and not every one. The sample contains 400,000 to 500,000 clones, approximately 14% of which appear only once. Sample: naive CD4+ T cells from blood. These receptors came from a man aged 30 to 39 in good health.

The chain combines TRBV10-3 with TRBJ1-5; weak D call: TRBD1 (5 bases). V was shortened by 4 bases and J by 2 bases, with 9 bases between the two germline ends. The CDR3 sequence is 14 residues long. The germline V gene has CDR1 ENHRY and CDR2 SYGVKD. CDR3 DNA sequence: TGTGCCATCAGTGGAATAGGGGGCAATCAGCCCCAGCATTTT. Its protein product is CAISGIGGNQPQHF.

This clone appeared a few times. In DNA, the CDR3 is TGTGCCAGCAGCTGGGAAGACTACGAGCAGTACTTC. Translating gives CASSWEDYEQYF. This chain links TRBV5-6 with TRBJ2-5; D remains ambiguous. The J call is doubtful: the DNA matches TRBJ2-7 better. Germline V gene sequence: CDR1 SGHDT, CDR2 YYEEEE. This CDR3 has 12 residues.

In this sample, this clone turned up a few times. This chain connects TRBV30 to TRBJ2-5; the D gene is possibly TRBD2 (6 bases). The CDR3 contains 14 residues. CDR1 GTSNPN and CDR2 SVGIG come from the germline V gene (reference sequence). Trimming stripped 0 bases from V and 5 bases from J, with 13 bases between. The CDR3 spells CAWSVLGGRETQYF. CDR3 sequence (DNA): TGTGCCTGGAGTGTACTGGGAGGACGGGAGACCCAGTACTTC.

This clone showed up just a few times. DNA of the CDR3: TGTGCCAGCAGCTTAACACAGGGGGGTGAGCAGTTCTTC. As protein: CASSLTQGGEQFF. The rearrangement joins TRBV7-7 to TRBJ2-1; TRBD1 matches at 8 bases. J gave up 9 bases and V 2 bases, and 3 bases lay outside the gene matches. This CDR3 has 13 residues. The germline V gene has CDR1 SSHAT and CDR2 FNYEAQ (reference sequence).

This clone was counted between two and nine times. The rearrangement joins TRBV30 to TRBJ1-1; D remains ambiguous. Germline V gene sequence: CDR1 GTSNPN, CDR2 SVGIG (reference sequence). This CDR3 has 15 amino acids. Trimming shortened V by 0 bases and J by 4 bases, and 15 bases separated the two germline ends. The CDR3 DNA reads as TGTGCCTGGAGTGTACTAGGCGGCGGGTCCACTGAAGCTTTCTTT. Protein product: CAWSVLGGGSTEAFF. Full variable domain (rest looked up from reference TRBV30 and TRBJ1-1): SQTIHQWPATLVQPVGSPLSLECTVEGTSNPNLYWYRQAAGRGLQLLFYSVGIGQISSEVPQNLSASRPQDRQFILSSKKLLLSDSGFYLCAWSVLGGGSTEAFFGQGTRLTVV.

This clone has a handful of counts. V gene TRBV23-1 combines with J gene TRBJ2-7; D not certain. TRBV23-1 is assigned to the ORF class and has an uncertain function. V lost 0 bases and J lost 5, with 8 bases in between. CDR3 length equals 13 residues. The CDR3 nucleotides are TGCGCCAGCAGTCAATCGTGGGGTGACGAGCAGTACGTC. Translated: CASSQSWGDEQYV.

This clone was counted ten times or more. The chain employs TRBV23-1 and TRBJ2-5; possibly TRBD2 for D (5 bases). TRBV23-1 is an open reading frame whose function is uncertain. V lost 4 bases, J lost 5 bases, and 11 bases lay in between. This CDR3 region has 13 residues. The CDR3 region has the DNA TGCGCCAGCAGTCGTCGGGGAGAGGAGACCCAGTACTTC. Translation gives CASSRRGEETQYF.

This clone has a handful of counts. This chain uses TRBV30 with TRBJ1-5; no firm D call. Germline loops: CDR1 GTSNPN, CDR2 SVGIG (reference sequence). This CDR3 region has 11 residues. V was clipped by 2 bases and J by 11 bases, with 10 bases between them. The CDR3 DNA is TGTGCCTGGAGTTCCCGGCAAACCCAGCATTTT. It is translated as CAWSSRQTQHF. Filled out from reference TRBV30 and TRBJ1-5, the complete variable domain reads SQTIHQWPATLVQPVGSPLSLECTVEGTSNPNLYWYRQAAGRGLQLLFYSVGIGQISSEVPQNLSASRPQDRQFILSSKKLLLSDSGFYLCAWSSRQTQHFGDGTRLSIL.

This clone was observed a few times. The gene calls are TRBV13 and TRBJ2-1, with D perhaps TRBD1 or TRBD2 (7 bases each). Germline V gene lookup returns CDR1 PRHDT and CDR2 FYEKMQ (reference sequence). The ends were cut back, 0 bases at V and 4 bases at J, with 13 bases in the middle. This CDR3 comprises 16 residues. CDR3 nucleotide sequence: TGTGCCAGCAGCTTAGGAGGGGAGGGACAGTACAATGAGCAGTTCTTC. It is translated as CASSLGGEGQYNEQFF. The variable domain in full, with the rest retrieved from reference TRBV13 and TRBJ2-1, is AAGVIQSPRHLIKEKRETATLKCYPIPRHDTVYWYQQGPGQDPQFLISFYEKMQSDKGSIPDRFSAQQFSDYHSELNMSSLELGDSALYFCASSLGGEGQYNEQFFGPGTRLTVL.

The sample holds many counts of this clone. V usage is TRBV29-1 and J usage is TRBJ2-4; D is perhaps TRBD1 (6 bases). V lost 1 base to trimming and J lost 0 bases, with 7 bases between them. Germline CDR1 reads SQVTM; CDR2 reads ANQGSEA. The CDR3 is 14 residues long. CDR3 coding DNA: TGCAGCGTTGAAGGGGGGCTAGCCAAAAACATTCAGTACTTC. Its translation: CSVEGGLAKNIQYF.

The chain is built from TRBV7-2 and TRBJ1-2; 9 bases agree with TRBD1. Germline V gene sequence: CDR1 SGHTA, CDR2 FQGNSA. The length of the CDR3 is 15 residues. The ends lost 5 bases at V and 4 bases at J; junction bases unmatched: 8. CDR3 loop: CASSPEGQGGYGYTF. CDR3 DNA sequence: TGTGCCAGCAGCCCGGAGGGACAGGGAGGCTATGGCTACACCTTC. Full variable domain (missing parts from reference TRBV7-2 and TRBJ1-2): GAGVSQSPSNKVTEKGKDVELRCDPISGHTALYWYRQSLGQGLEFLIYFQGNSAPDKSGLPSDRFSAERTGGSVSTLTIQRTQQEDSAVYLCASSPEGQGGYGYTFGSGTRLTVV.

The rearrangement uses TRBV25-1 and TRBJ1-2; TRBD1 agrees at 11 bases. CDR1 and CDR2 (germline): MGHDK, SYGVNS. V shed 6 bases, J shed 3 bases, and the junction held 9 bases outside the gene matches. This CDR3 has 16 residues. CDR3 amino acids: CASSAGPGQGDYGYTF. The CDR3 DNA reads as TGTGCCAGCAGCGCCGGACCGGGACAGGGGGACTATGGCTACACCTTC.

The rearrangement uses TRBV5-1 and TRBJ2-3; no definite D call. V lost 1 base, J lost 0 bases, and 6 bases lay in between. The germline gives CDR1 SGHRS, CDR2 YFSETQ. The CDR3 has 14 residues. The CDR3 DNA is TGCGCCAGCAGCTTGCGCAGTAGCACAGATACGCAGTATTTT. Protein product: CASSLRSSTDTQYF.

The genes are TRBV7-9 and TRBJ2-7, with 9 positions matching TRBD2. With V trimmed by 8 bases and J by 1 base, 3 bases remained unmatched. Germline V lookup: CDR1 SEHNR, CDR2 FQNEAQ (reference sequence). The CDR3 is made up of 13 amino acids. DNA for the CDR3: TGTGCCAGCGGAACTAGCGGGTCCTACGAGCAGTACGTC. Protein sequence: CASGTSGSYEQYV.

The chain has TRBV27 and TRBJ2-1, with a weak D call TRBD1 (5 bases). Trimming removed 8 bases at V and 0 bases at J, with 14 bases between. The CDR3 loop spans 15 amino acids. CDR1 and CDR2 (germline): MNHEY, SMNVEV (reference sequence). Here the CDR3 DNA reads TGTGCCAGCGGCAGGGTTCCCTTCTCCTACAATGAGCAGTTCTTC. Translating gives CASGRVPFSYNEQFF.

This clone was detected only a few times. The chain couples TRBV5-4 to TRBJ2-1; D tentatively reads TRBD1 or TRBD2 (6 bases each). Germline-derived CDR1 and CDR2 are SGHNT and YYREEE (reference sequence). Trimming took 4 bases from V and 10 from J, leaving 12 bases between them. The CDR3 has 12 residues. The CDR3 coding sequence is TGTGCCAGCAGCCCGGCCGGGGGCGAGCAGTTCTTC. It is translated as CASSPAGGEQFF. Full variable domain (remainder filled in from reference TRBV5-4 and TRBJ2-1): ETGVTQSPTHLIKTRGQQVTLRCSSQSGHNTVSWYQQALGQGPQFIFQYYREEENGRGNFPPRFSGLQFPNYSSELNVNALELDDSALYLCASSPAGGEQFFGPGTRLTVL.

V gene TRBV10-3 combines with J gene TRBJ2-7, with D perhaps matching TRBD2 (5 bases). Deletions cut 7 bases from V and 3 bases from J, with 10 bases between. The CDR3 covers 12 residues. Germline V gives CDR1 ENHRY, CDR2 SYGVKD. CDR3 DNA: TGTGCCATCAAAACGGGGAGCTACGAGCAGTACTTC. Translation: CAIKTGSYEQYF.

This clone was found once. CDR3: CASSESGGLNQPQHF. CDR3 sequence (DNA): TGTGCCAGCAGTGAATCGGGAGGACTGAATCAGCCCCAGCATTTT. The V call is TRBV6-1, the J call TRBJ1-5; D call uncertain. V gave up 2 bases and J gave up 4 bases, with 12 bases separating them. Germline CDR1 MNHNS, CDR2 SASEGT. The CDR3 contains 15 residues.

This clone has a handful of counts. Other DNA sequences in the sample encode the same CDR3. V and J are TRBV7-2 and TRBJ2-7; D is perhaps TRBD1 (5 bases). Trimming took 1 base from V and 0 from J, leaving 7 bases between them. CDR3 length equals 14 residues. Germline V CDR1 and CDR2: SGHTA, FQGNSA. This chain's CDR3 is CASSLGQSSYEQYF. CDR3 DNA: TGTGCCAGCAGCTTAGGACAGAGCTCCTACGAGCAGTACTTC. The full variable domain, rest sourced from reference TRBV7-2 and TRBJ2-7, is GAGVSQSPSNKVTEKGKDVELRCDPISGHTALYWYRQSLGQGLEFLIYFQGNSAPDKSGLPSDRFSAERTGGSVSTLTIQRTQQEDSAVYLCASSLGQSSYEQYFGPGTRLTVT.

The sample holds a few counts of this clone. This CDR3 is also generated by other DNA sequences in the sample. The chain employs TRBV29-1 and TRBJ2-7; 8 nucleotides agree with TRBD1. V was clipped by 7 bases and J by 2 bases; unmatched bases: 4. Germline V lookup: CDR1 SQVTM, CDR2 ANQGSEA. The CDR3 contains 12 residues. The CDR3 protein is CSAGQGTYEQYF. The CDR3 coding sequence is TGCAGCGCTGGACAGGGCACCTACGAGCAGTACTTC.

The table lists this clone with a few counts. The CDR3 region has the DNA TGTGCCAGCAGCTCCACAGGGAACACCGGGGAGCTGTTTTTT. This translates into CASSSTGNTGELFF. The chain couples TRBV11-2 to TRBJ2-2; D perhaps matches TRBD1 (5 bases). CDR3 length equals 14 residues. Looked up from germline, CDR1 is SGHAT and CDR2 is FQNNGV. Trimming shortened V by 4 bases and J by 1 base, and 7 bases separated the two germline ends.

This chain connects TRBV19 to TRBJ2-6; 8 bases agree with TRBD1. V lost 5 bases and J lost 1; bases outside the gene matches: 19. CDR3 size: 21 residues. Germline values: CDR1 LNHDA, CDR2 SQIVND (reference sequence). CDR3 residues: CASSPRDRRDRSPSGANVLTF. In DNA, the CDR3 is TGTGCCAGTAGTCCACGGGACCGAAGGGACAGGTCCCCATCTGGGGCCAACGTCCTGACTTTC.

This clone was recorded a few times. The V gene is TRBV11-2, the J gene TRBJ2-2; 8 positions match TRBD1. CDR3 length: 16 residues. V trimming: 7 bases; J trimming: 3 bases; junction bases outside the gene matches: 10. Germline V gene data show CDR1 as SGHAT and CDR2 as FQNNGV. Here the CDR3 DNA reads TGTGCCAGCAACCCCTTGCCGGACAGGGACACCGGGGAGCTGTTTTTT. It encodes CASNPLPDRDTGELFF.

The chain carries TRBV30 and TRBJ1-2; D is uncertain. Deletions cut 3 bases from V and 4 bases from J, with 12 bases between. CDR3 length equals 13 residues. CDR1 GTSNPN and CDR2 SVGIG come from the germline V gene (reference sequence). CDR3 DNA sequence: TGTGCCTGGAGCCTACGGCTGGGCTATGGCTACACCTTC. This translates into CAWSLRLGYGYTF.

The V call is TRBV18, the J call TRBJ2-3; D gene unclear. Trimming stripped 3 bases from V and 0 bases from J, with 10 bases between. The CDR3 consists of 15 residues. Germline V lookup: CDR1 KGHSH, CDR2 LQKENI. The DNA of the CDR3 is TGTGCCAGCTCACCGATCCCTGTAAGCACAGATACGCAGTATTTT. Amino acid sequence: CASSPIPVSTDTQYF.

In its sample, this clone was seen once. The rearrangement uses TRBV2 and TRBJ1-2; 11 nucleotides agree with TRBD1. There are 14 residues in the CDR3. Germline CDR1 SNHLY, CDR2 FYNNEI. J gave up 1 base and V 7 bases, and 2 bases lay outside the gene matches. The CDR3 region is CASIGTGGNYGYTF. The CDR3, as DNA: TGTGCCAGCATTGGGACAGGGGGTAACTATGGCTACACCTTC.

The V and J genes are TRBV29-1 and TRBJ1-3; 7 bases line up with TRBD1. With V trimmed by 4 bases and J by 4 bases, 4 bases remained unmatched. The CDR3 runs 13 residues. The V gene's germline CDR1 is SQVTM and CDR2 ANQGSEA. The CDR3 reads CSVGDSRGNTIYF. DNA of the CDR3: TGCAGCGTTGGGGACAGCCGAGGAAACACCATATATTTT.

This clone was detected a few times. The chain is built from TRBV7-2 and TRBJ2-5; no definite D call. The CDR3 length is 12 residues. Germline V gene data show CDR1 as SGHTA and CDR2 as FQGNSA. V was cut by 5 bases and J by 4 bases, with 8 bases left in between. CDR3: CASSQVIETQYF. In nucleotides, the CDR3 is TGTGCCAGCAGCCAGGTTATAGAGACCCAGTACTTC.